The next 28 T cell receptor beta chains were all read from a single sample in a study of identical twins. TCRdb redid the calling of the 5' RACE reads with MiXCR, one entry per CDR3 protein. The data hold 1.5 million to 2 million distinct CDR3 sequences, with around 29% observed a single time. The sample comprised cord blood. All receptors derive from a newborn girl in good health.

Here the CDR3 reads CASSIARDRGNMDNSPLHF. The CDR3 bases are TGTGCCAGTAGTATCGCCCGGGACAGGGGGAATATGGATAATTCACCCCTCCACTTT. The chain has TRBV19 and TRBJ1-6, with 11 bases identical to TRBD1. The J segment lost 5 bases and the V segment lost 3 bases, leaving 12 bases of the junction unmatched. This CDR3 is 19 amino acids long. Germline V gene lookup returns CDR1 LNHDA and CDR2 SQIVND (reference sequence).

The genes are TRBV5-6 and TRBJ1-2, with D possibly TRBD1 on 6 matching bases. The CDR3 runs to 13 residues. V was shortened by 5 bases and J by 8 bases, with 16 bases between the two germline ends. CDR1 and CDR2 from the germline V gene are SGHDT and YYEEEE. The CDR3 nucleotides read TGTGCCAGCAGTAAGGCAGGGGTCGTGGGCTACACCTTC. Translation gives CASSKAGVVGYTF.

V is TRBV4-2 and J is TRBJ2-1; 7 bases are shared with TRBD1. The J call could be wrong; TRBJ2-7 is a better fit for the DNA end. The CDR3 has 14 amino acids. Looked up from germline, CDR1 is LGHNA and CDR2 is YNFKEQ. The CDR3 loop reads CASSQGQSGNEQYF. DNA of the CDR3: TGTGCCAGCAGCCAGGGACAGTCGGGCAATGAGCAGTACTTC.

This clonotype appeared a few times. This CDR3 reads CASSPAGGRADTQYF. The CDR3 coding sequence is TGTGCCAGCAGCCCTGCGGGAGGACGAGCAGATACGCAGTATTTT. The chain combines TRBV6-5 with TRBJ2-3, with TRBD2 matching 8 bases. V dropped 6 bases and J dropped 4; count of bases not matched to a gene: 9. Per the germline V gene, CDR1 is MNHEY and CDR2 is SVGAGI. This CDR3 has 15 residues.

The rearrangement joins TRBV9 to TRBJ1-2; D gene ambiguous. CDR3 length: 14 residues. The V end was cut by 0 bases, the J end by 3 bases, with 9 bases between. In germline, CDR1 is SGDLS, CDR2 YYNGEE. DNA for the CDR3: TGTGCCAGCAGCGTAGGGGAAGGAGACTATGGCTACACCTTC. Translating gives CASSVGEGDYGYTF.

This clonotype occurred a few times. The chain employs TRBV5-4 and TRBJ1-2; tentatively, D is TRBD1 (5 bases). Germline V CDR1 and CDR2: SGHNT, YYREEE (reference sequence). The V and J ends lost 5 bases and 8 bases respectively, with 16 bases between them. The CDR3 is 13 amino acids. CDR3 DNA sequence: TGTGCCAGCAGAGGGATGTACGGGGACGGCTACACCTTC. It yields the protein CASRGMYGDGYTF.

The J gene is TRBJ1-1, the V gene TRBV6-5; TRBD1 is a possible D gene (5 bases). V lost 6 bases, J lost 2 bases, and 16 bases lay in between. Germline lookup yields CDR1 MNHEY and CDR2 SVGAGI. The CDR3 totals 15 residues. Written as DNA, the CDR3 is TGTGCCAGCAGAGGAACCCGGGACCCAAACACTGAAGCTTTCTTT. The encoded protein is CASRGTRDPNTEAFF.

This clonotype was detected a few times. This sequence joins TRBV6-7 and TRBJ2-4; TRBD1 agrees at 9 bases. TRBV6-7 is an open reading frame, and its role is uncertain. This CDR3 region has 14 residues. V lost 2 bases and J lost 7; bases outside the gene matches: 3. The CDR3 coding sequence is TGTGCCAGCAGTTACGTTGGACAGGGGAACATTCAGTACTTC. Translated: CASSYVGQGNIQYF.

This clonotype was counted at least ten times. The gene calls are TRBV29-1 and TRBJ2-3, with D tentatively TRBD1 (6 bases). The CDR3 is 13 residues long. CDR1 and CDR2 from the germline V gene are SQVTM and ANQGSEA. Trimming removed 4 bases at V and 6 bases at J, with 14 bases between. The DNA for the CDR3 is TGCAGCGTTGCTTTGGGGGCTCCGGATACGCAGTATTTT. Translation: CSVALGAPDTQYF.

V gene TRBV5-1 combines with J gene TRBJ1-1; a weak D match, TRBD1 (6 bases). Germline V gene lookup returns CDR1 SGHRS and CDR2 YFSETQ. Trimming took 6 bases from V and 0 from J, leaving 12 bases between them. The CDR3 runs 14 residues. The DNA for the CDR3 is TGCGCCAGCACCGGCAGGGGCTTGAACACTGAAGCTTTCTTT. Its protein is CASTGRGLNTEAFF.

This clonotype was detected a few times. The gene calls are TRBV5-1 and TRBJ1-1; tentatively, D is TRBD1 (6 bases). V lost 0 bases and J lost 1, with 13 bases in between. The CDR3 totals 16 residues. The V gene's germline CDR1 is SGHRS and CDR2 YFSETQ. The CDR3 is CASSLAIGGGNTEAFF. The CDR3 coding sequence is TGCGCCAGCAGCTTGGCCATAGGGGGGGGGAACACTGAAGCTTTCTTT.

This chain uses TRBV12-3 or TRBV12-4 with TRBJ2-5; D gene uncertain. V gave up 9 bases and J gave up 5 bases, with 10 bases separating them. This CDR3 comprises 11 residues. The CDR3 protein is CASLTGETQYF. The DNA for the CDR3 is TGTGCCAGTCTAACCGGGGAGACCCAGTACTTC.

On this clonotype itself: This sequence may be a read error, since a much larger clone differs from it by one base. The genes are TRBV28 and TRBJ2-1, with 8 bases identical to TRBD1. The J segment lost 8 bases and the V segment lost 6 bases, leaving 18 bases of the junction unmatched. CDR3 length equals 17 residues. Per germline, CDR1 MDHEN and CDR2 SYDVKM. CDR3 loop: CASSPSILRTGFDEQFF. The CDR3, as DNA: TGTGCCAGCAGCCCATCCATACTACGGACAGGGTTCGATGAGCAGTTCTTC. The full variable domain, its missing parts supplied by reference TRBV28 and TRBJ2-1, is DVKVTQSSRYLVKRTGEKVFLECVQDMDHENMFWYRQDPGLGLRLIYFSYDVKMKEKGDIPEGYSVSREKKERFSLILESASTNQTSMYLCASSPSILRTGFDEQFFGPGTRLTVL.

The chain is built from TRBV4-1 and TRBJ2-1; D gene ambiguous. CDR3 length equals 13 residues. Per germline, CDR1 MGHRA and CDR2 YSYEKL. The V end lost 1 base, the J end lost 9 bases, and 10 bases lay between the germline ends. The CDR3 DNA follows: TGCGCCAGCAGCCAAGTTGGATCGGCTGAGCAGTTCTTC. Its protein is CASSQVGSAEQFF.

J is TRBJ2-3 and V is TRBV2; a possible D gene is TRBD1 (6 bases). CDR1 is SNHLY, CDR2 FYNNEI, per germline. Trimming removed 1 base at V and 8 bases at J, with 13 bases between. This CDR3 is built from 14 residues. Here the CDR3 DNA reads TGTGCCAGCAGTGAAGGGGGGCACCTTAGTACGCAGTATTTT. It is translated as CASSEGGHLSTQYF.

CDR3: CASGRVGETQYF. The CDR3 DNA reads as TGTGCCAGCGGAAGGGTTGGCGAGACCCAGTACTTC. The chain recombines TRBV2 with TRBJ2-5; D gene ambiguous. This CDR3 is built from 12 residues. Per the germline V gene, CDR1 is SNHLY and CDR2 is FYNNEI. With 8 bases removed from V and 5 bases from J, the gap between germline ends came to 12 bases.

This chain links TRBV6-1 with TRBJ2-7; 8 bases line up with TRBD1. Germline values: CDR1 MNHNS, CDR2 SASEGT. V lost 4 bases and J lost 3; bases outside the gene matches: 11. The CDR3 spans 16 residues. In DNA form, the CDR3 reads TGTGCCAGCAGTGGTAGGACAGGGTCTTCGGGCTACGAGCAGTACTTC. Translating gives CASSGRTGSSGYEQYF.

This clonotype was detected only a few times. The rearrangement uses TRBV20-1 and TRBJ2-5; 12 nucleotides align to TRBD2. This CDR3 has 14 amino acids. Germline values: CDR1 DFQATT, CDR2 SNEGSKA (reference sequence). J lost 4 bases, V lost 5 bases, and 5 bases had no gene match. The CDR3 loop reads CSARRLAGVETQYF. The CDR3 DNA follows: TGCAGTGCTCGACGACTAGCGGGGGTAGAGACCCAGTACTTC.

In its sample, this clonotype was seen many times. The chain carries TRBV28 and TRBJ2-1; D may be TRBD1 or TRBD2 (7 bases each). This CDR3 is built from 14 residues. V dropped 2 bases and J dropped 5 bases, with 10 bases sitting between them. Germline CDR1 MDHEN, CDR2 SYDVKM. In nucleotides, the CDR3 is TGTGCCAGCAGTTTACAGGGGGGGGACAATGAGCAGTTCTTC. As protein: CASSLQGGDNEQFF.

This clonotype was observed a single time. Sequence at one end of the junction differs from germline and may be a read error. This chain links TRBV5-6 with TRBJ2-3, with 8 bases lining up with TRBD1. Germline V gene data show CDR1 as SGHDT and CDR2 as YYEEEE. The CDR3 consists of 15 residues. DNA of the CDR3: TGTGCCAACAGCTTATCAGGGGGCCACACAGATACGCAGTATTTT. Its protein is CANSLSGGHTDTQYF. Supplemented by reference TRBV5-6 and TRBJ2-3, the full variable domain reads DAGVTQSPTHLIKTRGQQVTLRCSPKSGHDTVSWYQQALGQGPQFIFQYYEEEERQRGNFPDRFSGHQFPNYSSELNVNALLLGDSALYLCANSLSGGHTDTQYFGPGTRLTVL.

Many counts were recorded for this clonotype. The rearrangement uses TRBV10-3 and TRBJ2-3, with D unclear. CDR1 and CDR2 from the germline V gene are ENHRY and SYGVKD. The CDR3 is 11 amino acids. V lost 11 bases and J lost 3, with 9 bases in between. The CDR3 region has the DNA TGTGCCTTCGGCGCAACAGATACGCAGTATTTT. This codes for CAFGATDTQYF.

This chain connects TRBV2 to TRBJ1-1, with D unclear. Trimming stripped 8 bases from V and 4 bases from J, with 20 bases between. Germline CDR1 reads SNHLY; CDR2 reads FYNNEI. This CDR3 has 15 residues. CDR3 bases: TGTGCCAGCGGTCATAAGGCCCAGCGTGGCACTGAAGCTTTCTTT. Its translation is CASGHKAQRGTEAFF. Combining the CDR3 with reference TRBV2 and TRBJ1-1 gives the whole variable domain EPEVTQTPSHQVTQMGQEVILRCVPISNHLYFYWYRQILGQKVEFLVSFYNNEISEKSEIFDDQFSVERPDGSNFTLKIRSTKLEDSAMYFCASGHKAQRGTEAFFGQGTRLTVV.

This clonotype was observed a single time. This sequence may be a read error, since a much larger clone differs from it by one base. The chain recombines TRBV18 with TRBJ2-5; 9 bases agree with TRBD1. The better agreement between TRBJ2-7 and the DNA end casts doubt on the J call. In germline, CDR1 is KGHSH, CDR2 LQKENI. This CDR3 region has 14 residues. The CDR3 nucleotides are TGTGTCAGCTCCCTCACAGGGGGCCGGTACGAGCAGTACTTC. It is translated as CVSSLTGGRYEQYF.

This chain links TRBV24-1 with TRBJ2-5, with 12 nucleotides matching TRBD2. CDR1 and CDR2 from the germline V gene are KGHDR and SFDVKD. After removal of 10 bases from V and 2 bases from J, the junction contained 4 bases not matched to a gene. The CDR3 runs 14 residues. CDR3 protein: CATRTSGVQETQYF. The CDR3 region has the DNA TGTGCCACGAGGACTAGCGGGGTTCAAGAGACCCAGTACTTC.

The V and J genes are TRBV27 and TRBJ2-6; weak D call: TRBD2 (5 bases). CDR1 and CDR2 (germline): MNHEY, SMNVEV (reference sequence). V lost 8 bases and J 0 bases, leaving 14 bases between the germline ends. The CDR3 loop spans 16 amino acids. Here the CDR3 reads CASGRLARSGANVLTF. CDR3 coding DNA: TGTGCCAGCGGGAGACTCGCCCGCTCTGGGGCCAACGTCCTGACTTTC. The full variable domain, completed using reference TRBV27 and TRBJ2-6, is EAQVTQNPRYLITVTGKKLTVTCSQNMNHEYMSWYRQDPGLGLRQIYYSMNVEVTDKGDVPEGYKVSRKEKRNFPLILESPSPNQTSLYFCASGRLARSGANVLTFGAGSRLTVL.

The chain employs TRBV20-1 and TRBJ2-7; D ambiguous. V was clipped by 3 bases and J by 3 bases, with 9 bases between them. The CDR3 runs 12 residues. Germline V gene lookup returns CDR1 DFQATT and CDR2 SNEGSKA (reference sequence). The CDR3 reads CSARGWGYEQYF. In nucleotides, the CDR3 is TGCAGTGCTAGGGGCTGGGGCTACGAGCAGTACTTC.

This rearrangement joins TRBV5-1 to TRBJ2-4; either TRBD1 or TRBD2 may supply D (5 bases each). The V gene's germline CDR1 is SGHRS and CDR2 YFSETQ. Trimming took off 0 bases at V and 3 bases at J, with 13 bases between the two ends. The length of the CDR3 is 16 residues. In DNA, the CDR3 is TGCGCCAGCAGCTTGGGGGGCCTGAGGGACAAAAACATTCAGTACTTC. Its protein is CASSLGGLRDKNIQYF.

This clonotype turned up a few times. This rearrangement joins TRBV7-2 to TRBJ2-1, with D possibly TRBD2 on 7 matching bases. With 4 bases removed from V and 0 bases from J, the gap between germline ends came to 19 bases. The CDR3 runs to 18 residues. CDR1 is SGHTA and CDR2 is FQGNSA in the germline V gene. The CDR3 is CASSYNRGARGSYNEQFF. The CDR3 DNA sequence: TGTGCCAGCAGCTACAATCGGGGGGCGCGGGGCTCCTACAATGAGCAGTTCTTC.